Below are 21 T cell receptor beta chains sequenced from a single sample in a study of blood T cell repertoires in COVID-19. Clones were sequenced by immunoSEQ multiplex PCR, and TCRdb holds only the in-frame ones, with some missing. The sample holds fewer than 80,000 clones, roughly 75% seen once. What was sequenced was peripheral blood. Receptor source: a man in his sixties with COVID-19, enrolled during active disease.

The chain carries TRBV3-1 (or the pseudogene TRBV3-2) and TRBJ2-5, with 10 bases aligning to TRBD2. Unmatched junction bases numbered 0, after V lost 3 bases and J lost 5 bases. Germline-derived CDR1 and CDR2 are LGHDT and YNNKEL (reference sequence). The CDR3 loop spans 13 amino acids. The CDR3 loop reads CASSHSGGETQYF. CDR3 DNA: TGTGCCAGCAGCCATAGCGGGGGGGAGACCCAGTACTTC.

The chain joins TRBV11-2 to TRBJ2-7; 9 bases fit TRBD2. This CDR3 is built from 15 residues. Unmatched junction bases numbered 6, after V lost 3 bases and J lost 3 bases. The germline V gene has CDR1 SGHAT and CDR2 FQNNGV. The CDR3 is CASSFSLAGFYEQYF. CDR3 nucleotide sequence: TGTGCCAGCAGCTTCTCGCTAGCGGGGTTCTACGAGCAGTACTTC.

V and J are TRBV24-1 and TRBJ2-2, with D maybe TRBD1 (5 bases). Germline-derived CDR1 and CDR2 are KGHDR and SFDVKD. This CDR3 is built from 14 residues. V was trimmed by 9 bases and J by 1 base, leaving 11 bases between them. The CDR3, as DNA: TGTGCCACCGGAATAGGGGAGAACACCGGGGAGCTGTTTTTT. It specifies CATGIGENTGELFF.

This sequence joins TRBV11-2 and TRBJ2-1; a weak D match, TRBD2 (5 bases). The CDR3 totals 15 residues. CDR1 SGHAT and CDR2 FQNNGV come from the germline V gene. V gave up 6 bases and J gave up 4 bases, with 16 bases separating them. The CDR3 DNA reads as TGTGCCAGCAGTGTCGGACTGGCCGATTACAATGAGCAGTTCTTC. It encodes CASSVGLADYNEQFF.

The rearrangement joins TRBV2 to TRBJ2-5, with 13 positions matching TRBD2. Germline V gene data show CDR1 as SNHLY and CDR2 as FYNNEI. This CDR3 has 13 amino acids. J lost 5 bases, V lost 8 bases, and 2 bases had no gene match. The CDR3 DNA reads as TGTGCCAGCCGGACTAGCGGGGGTGAGACCCAGTACTTC. The encoded protein is CASRTSGGETQYF.

This clone was counted only a few times. The chain couples TRBV2 to TRBJ1-6; 8 nucleotides match TRBD1. The CDR3 has 13 amino acids. CDR1 and CDR2 (germline): SNHLY, FYNNEI. V shed 8 bases, J shed 5 bases, and the junction held 2 bases outside the gene matches. CDR3 bases: TGTGCCAGCGGACAGGGAAATAATTCACCCCTCCACTTT. As protein: CASGQGNNSPLHF.

J is TRBJ2-7 and V is TRBV5-5, with D possibly being TRBD1 (6 bases). Germline V gene data show CDR1 as SGHKS and CDR2 as YYEKEE (reference sequence). The V and J ends lost 7 bases and 2 bases respectively, with 16 bases between them. CDR3 length: 14 amino acids. The CDR3 DNA follows: TGTGCCAGCGGCTATGATGGGGGCGCCTACGAGCAGTACTTC. This sequence encodes CASGYDGGAYEQYF.

The table lists this clone with a few counts. The genes are TRBV19 and TRBJ2-3, with 9 bases that match TRBD1. The CDR3 has 16 amino acids. The ends lost 5 bases at V and 4 bases at J; junction bases unmatched: 10. Germline lookup yields CDR1 LNHDA and CDR2 SQIVND (reference sequence). The CDR3 protein is CASSVGQGGIPDTQYF. The CDR3 coding sequence is TGTGCCAGTAGTGTGGGACAGGGAGGAATTCCAGATACGCAGTATTTT.

This chain uses TRBV29-1 with TRBJ1-1; D uncertain. Germline V gene data show CDR1 as SQVTM and CDR2 as ANQGSEA. The length of the CDR3 is 12 residues. V was cut by 6 bases and J by 5 bases, with 13 bases left in between. The chain's CDR3 is CSVRGPKTEAFF. The DNA of the CDR3 is TGCAGCGTCCGGGGTCCTAAGACTGAAGCTTTCTTT.

The gene calls are TRBV11-2 and TRBJ1-4, with 11 bases matching TRBD1. Germline V lookup: CDR1 SGHAT, CDR2 FQNNGV. The junction had 10 bases not matched to a gene; V was cut back by 11 bases and J by 5 bases. This CDR3 has 15 amino acids. CDR3 nucleotides: TGTGCCGCTCGGCCGGGACAGGGGGAAAATGAAAAACTGTTTTTT. Translated: CAARPGQGENEKLFF.

The chain employs TRBV11-2 and TRBJ2-1, with D perhaps TRBD2 (6 bases). This CDR3 region has 13 residues. The V and J ends lost 8 bases and 5 bases respectively, with 13 bases between them. Germline V lookup: CDR1 SGHAT, CDR2 FQNNGV. The CDR3 loop is CASGVKRDNEQFF. Written as DNA, the CDR3 is TGTGCCAGCGGGGTAAAGCGGGACAATGAGCAGTTCTTC. Variable domain in full (rest from reference TRBV11-2 and TRBJ2-1): EAGVAQSPRYKIIEKRQSVAFWCNPISGHATLYWYQQILGQGPKLLIQFQNNGVVDDSQLPKDRFSAERLKGVDSTLKIQPAKLEDSAVYLCASGVKRDNEQFFGPGTRLTVL.

The chain recombines TRBV5-5 with TRBJ1-3; TRBD1 is a possible D gene (5 bases). The CDR3 is 17 residues long. In germline, CDR1 is SGHKS, CDR2 YYEKEE (reference sequence). With 0 bases removed from V and 6 bases from J, the gap between germline ends came to 19 bases. In DNA, the CDR3 is TGTGCCAGCAGCTTGGAATCGGCGGGACTACAAGAAAACACCATATATTTT. Amino acid sequence: CASSLESAGLQENTIYF.

V usage is TRBV12-5 and J usage is TRBJ2-4, with D tentatively TRBD2 (6 bases). This CDR3 comprises 14 residues. Looked up from germline, CDR1 is LGHNT and CDR2 is FRNRAP. The V gene lost 1 base and the J gene lost 12 bases, with 16 bases spanning the gap. In DNA, the CDR3 is TGTGCTAGTGGTTTGGGGCGGGCGACGCGGGATCAGTACTTC. Translation: CASGLGRATRDQYF.

The V call is TRBV5-1, the J call TRBJ1-4, with a possible D match to TRBD1 (6 bases). V was clipped by 4 bases and J by 6 bases, with 16 bases between them. Germline V gives CDR1 SGHRS, CDR2 YFSETQ. There are 15 residues in the CDR3. Here the CDR3 DNA reads TGCGCCAGCAGCCAGATGGGGGCAGGGGATGAAAAACTGTTTTTT. It encodes CASSQMGAGDEKLFF.

This sequence joins TRBV5-6 and TRBJ1-1; D is undetermined. Germline V gives CDR1 SGHDT, CDR2 YYEEEE. The CDR3 loop spans 13 amino acids. Trimming stripped 7 bases from V and 3 bases from J, with 13 bases between. The CDR3 DNA follows: TGTGCCAGCCGGGGTCGGGTGGACACTGAAGCTTTCTTT. Translating it yields CASRGRVDTEAFF. The full variable domain, its missing parts supplied by reference TRBV5-6 and TRBJ1-1, is DAGVTQSPTHLIKTRGQQVTLRCSPKSGHDTVSWYQQALGQGPQFIFQYYEEEERQRGNFPDRFSGHQFPNYSSELNVNALLLGDSALYLCASRGRVDTEAFFGQGTRLTVV.

Only a few counts were recorded for this clone. In nucleotides, the CDR3 is TGTGCCAGCAGCCAACGTAGCCAAGAGACCCAGTACTTC. Translating gives CASSQRSQETQYF. The chain has TRBV3-1 (or the pseudogene TRBV3-2) and TRBJ2-5; no reliable D call. Germline V CDR1 and CDR2: LGHDT, YNNKEL (reference sequence). V was pared by 2 bases and J by 1 base, with 5 bases between. The CDR3 runs to 13 residues.

This CDR3 is CAISESGGRYEQYF. CDR3 sequence (DNA): TGTGCCATCAGTGAGTCAGGGGGACGCTACGAGCAGTACTTC. The gene calls are TRBV10-3 and TRBJ2-7; a weak D match, TRBD1 (6 bases). Germline assignment: CDR1 ENHRY and CDR2 SYGVKD. The CDR3 consists of 14 residues. The V and J ends lost 0 bases and 3 bases respectively, with 9 bases between them.

This clone was counted a few times. This chain connects TRBV28 to TRBJ2-7; 9 positions match TRBD1. CDR3 size: 14 residues. CDR1 is MDHEN, CDR2 SYDVKM, per germline. V lost 7 bases, J lost 4 bases, and 8 bases stayed unmatched. The CDR3, as DNA: TGTGCCAGCACCCTCCCCGACAGGGGGTACGAGCAGTACTTC. Protein product: CASTLPDRGYEQYF. The full variable domain, in which reference TRBV28 and TRBJ2-7 provide the parts outside the CDR3, is DVKVTQSSRYLVKRTGEKVFLECVQDMDHENMFWYRQDPGLGLRLIYFSYDVKMKEKGDIPEGYSVSREKKERFSLILESASTNQTSMYLCASTLPDRGYEQYFGPGTRLTVT.

V and J are TRBV6-5 and TRBJ2-3, with D tentatively TRBD1 (5 bases). V gave up 6 bases and J gave up 1 base, with 11 bases separating them. Germline-derived CDR1 and CDR2 are MNHEY and SVGAGI. CDR3 length: 14 residues. CDR3 DNA sequence: TGTGCCAGCAGGTCAGGGCTTGGCACAGATACGCAGTATTTT. The encoded protein is CASRSGLGTDTQYF.

The gene calls are TRBV9 and TRBJ2-1, with a weak D call TRBD2 (6 bases). Germline V lookup: CDR1 SGDLS, CDR2 YYNGEE. The V and J ends lost 6 bases and 15 bases respectively, with 19 bases between them. The CDR3 consists of 12 residues. CDR3 nucleotides: TGTGCCAGCACAAAGGGGCCGGGGGTACTGTTCTTC. Its protein product is CASTKGPGVLFF.

This clone was detected ten times or more. This chain joins TRBV4-1 and TRBJ2-7, with 9 bases fitting TRBD1. This CDR3 has 15 residues. CDR1 is MGHRA, CDR2 YSYEKL, per germline. Trimming cost V 0 bases and J 6 bases; bases outside gene matches: 6. Here the CDR3 DNA reads TGCGCCAGCAGCCAAGAAGGGACAGGGCTCCGCGAGCAGTACTTC. It encodes CASSQEGTGLREQYF.